The next 16 T cell receptor beta chains were all read from a single sample in a study of blood T cell repertoires in COVID-19 (dated by TCRdb to 2018 to 2021). The method was the immunoSEQ multiplex PCR assay. Sourced from immuneACCESS, this table was stored by TCRdb with only in-frame sequences that have V and J called. A share of the clones is absent; for the studies checked, an unresolved V gene accounts for under half, and the remainder has no known explanation. The sample records about 120,000 clones, 90% of which are singletons. The ten largest clones add up to 1.8% of the sample. Sequencing input: peripheral blood. The receptors shown here come from a human donor with active COVID-19. The donor label of this sample is uncertain.

The rearrangement joins TRBV10-3 to TRBJ1-4, with D uncertain. This CDR3 is 15 amino acids long. Trimming cost V 3 bases and J 1 base, with 9 bases left between them. Germline lookup yields CDR1 ENHRY and CDR2 SYGVKD. The chain's CDR3 is CAISDTARTNEKLFF. The CDR3 bases are TGTGCCATCAGTGATACAGCCAGAACTAATGAAAAACTGTTTTTT.

J is TRBJ2-7 and V is TRBV14; D perhaps matches TRBD1 (6 bases). V dropped 6 bases and J dropped 3 bases, with 9 bases sitting between them. This CDR3 is built from 12 residues. CDR1 SGHDN and CDR2 FVKESK come from the germline V gene. DNA of the CDR3: TGTGCCAGCAGTGGACAGTTCTACGAGCAGTACTTC. Amino acids: CASSGQFYEQYF.

The chain joins TRBV15 to TRBJ2-5; possibly TRBD2 for D (5 bases). The CDR3 contains 14 residues. Germline V CDR1 and CDR2: LNHNV, YYDKDF (reference sequence). V dropped 9 bases and J dropped 0 bases, with 14 bases sitting between them. The CDR3 nucleotides are TGTGCCACAAAACCAACTAGAAACCAAGAGACCCAGTACTTC. Translated: CATKPTRNQETQYF.

The chain recombines TRBV4-3 with TRBJ1-2, with a tentative D call TRBD1 (5 bases). Trimming removed 4 bases from V and 4 bases from J, with 16 bases in between. The CDR3 totals 15 residues. The germline CDR1 and CDR2 sequences are LGHNA and YSLEER. The CDR3 protein is CASSRIRGSGYGYTF. In DNA form, the CDR3 reads TGCGCCAGCAGCCGAATACGGGGGTCGGGCTATGGCTACACCTTC.

The chain links TRBV29-1 to TRBJ1-2; D is unclear. V shed 6 bases and J shed 0 bases, with 11 bases lying between them. The CDR3 covers 13 residues. Germline V gene lookup returns CDR1 SQVTM and CDR2 ANQGSEA. For the CDR3, the DNA is TGCAGCGTAATCCAGGTCGCTAACTATGGCTACACCTTC. Translation: CSVIQVANYGYTF.

The chain combines TRBV7-9 with TRBJ1-1; 7 nucleotides line up with TRBD1. Germline CDR1 reads SEHNR; CDR2 reads FQNEAQ (reference sequence). This CDR3 region has 15 residues. The V segment lost 0 bases and the J segment 4 bases; nucleotides outside the gene matches: 5. The DNA of the CDR3 is TGTGCCAGCAGCTTAGCGGCAGGGGGAGGCACTGAAGCTTTCTTT. Protein: CASSLAAGGGTEAFF.

In DNA, the CDR3 is TGTGCCAGTAACCAACGACAGGGAGGAAGAGAAAAACTGTTTTTT. It translates to CASNQRQGGREKLFF. This chain joins TRBV19 and TRBJ1-4; 7 nucleotides align to TRBD1. Per germline, CDR1 LNHDA and CDR2 SQIVND (reference sequence). With V trimmed by 7 bases and J by 8 bases, 13 bases remained unmatched. CDR3 length: 15 amino acids. Supplemented by reference TRBV19 and TRBJ1-4, the full variable domain reads DGGITQSPKYLFRKEGQNVTLSCEQNLNHDAMYWYRQDPGQGLRLIYYSQIVNDFQKGDIAEGYSVSREKKESFPLTVTSAQKNPTAFYLCASNQRQGGREKLFFGSGTQLSVL.

For the CDR3, the DNA is TGTGCCAGCAGTGAAAAGGACAGGGGGCATCGTGGGGATTATGGCTACACCTTC. Translating gives CASSEKDRGHRGDYGYTF. The chain links TRBV25-1 to TRBJ1-2; TRBD1 matches at 11 bases. Trimming at V came to 2 bases and at J to 5 bases, leaving 13 bases not matched to a gene. Germline V CDR1 and CDR2: MGHDK, SYGVNS. The CDR3 extends over 18 amino acids.

The rearrangement links TRBV29-1 to TRBJ2-5, with a weak D call TRBD2 (7 bases). The ends were cut back, 0 bases at V and 5 bases at J, with 13 bases in the middle. Germline V gives CDR1 SQVTM, CDR2 ANQGSEA. The CDR3 sequence is 14 residues long. The CDR3 DNA reads as TGCAGCGTTGAAGATCGAGGGAGGGGGGAGACCCAGTACTTC. Its protein is CSVEDRGRGETQYF.

The J gene is TRBJ2-1, the V gene TRBV10-3, with 14 bases matching TRBD2. This CDR3 contains 15 residues. With V trimmed by 6 bases and J by 8 bases, 6 bases remained unmatched. Looked up from germline, CDR1 is ENHRY and CDR2 is SYGVKD. The CDR3 DNA is TGTGCCATCAGCTCGGGACTAGCGGGGGAGGATGAGCAGTTCTTC. Translated, it gives CAISSGLAGEDEQFF.

The gene calls are TRBV19 and TRBJ1-5; D gene uncertain. V lost 6 bases and J lost 0, with 15 bases in between. Germline CDR1 reads LNHDA; CDR2 reads SQIVND (reference sequence). The CDR3 consists of 16 residues. The CDR3 protein is CASSTEGSYSNQPQHF. The CDR3 coding sequence is TGTGCCAGTAGCACAGAGGGTTCATATAGCAATCAGCCCCAGCATTTT. Filled out from reference TRBV19 and TRBJ1-5, the complete variable domain reads DGGITQSPKYLFRKEGQNVTLSCEQNLNHDAMYWYRQDPGQGLRLIYYSQIVNDFQKGDIAEGYSVSREKKESFPLTVTSAQKNPTAFYLCASSTEGSYSNQPQHFGDGTRLSIL.

The chain carries TRBV5-8 and TRBJ1-1; 10 nucleotides align to TRBD1. Per germline, CDR1 SGHTS and CDR2 YDEGEE. There are 15 residues in the CDR3. J lost 1 base, V lost 7 bases, and 7 bases had no gene match. The CDR3 reads CASPNDRGRNTEAFF. CDR3 nucleotide sequence: TGTGCCAGCCCCAATGACAGGGGGCGGAACACTGAAGCTTTCTTT.

V is TRBV28 and J is TRBJ2-7; D might be TRBD1 (5 bases). The V end was cut by 1 base, the J end by 3 bases, with 13 bases between. The germline gives CDR1 MDHEN, CDR2 SYDVKM. This CDR3 region has 15 residues. CDR3 amino acids: CASSLSSDRLYEQYF. CDR3 nucleotide sequence: TGTGCCAGCAGTTTATCTTCAGACAGACTCTACGAGCAGTACTTC.

V usage is TRBV5-4 and J usage is TRBJ2-7; 7 bases match TRBD1. The germline V gene has CDR1 SGHNT and CDR2 YYREEE (reference sequence). Trimming at V came to 0 bases and at J to 2 bases, leaving 5 bases not matched to a gene. There are 15 residues in the CDR3. In DNA, the CDR3 is TGTGCCAGCAGCTTGGAGGTAGGACAGGCCTACGAGCAGTACTTC. It specifies CASSLEVGQAYEQYF.

The chain carries TRBV7-3 and TRBJ2-1, with D possibly TRBD1 on 6 matching bases. CDR1 SGHTA and CDR2 FQGTGA come from the germline V gene. The germline V and J ends were trimmed by 4 bases and 9 bases, with 16 bases remaining between them. The CDR3 sequence is 14 residues long. CDR3 in DNA: TGTGCCAGCAGCTCGAGCTCGACAGGAGGTGAGCAGTTCTTC. Translation gives CASSSSSTGGEQFF.

The chain uses TRBV7-2 and TRBJ1-3; 10 bases are a match to TRBD1. CDR1 is SGHTA, CDR2 FQGNSA, per germline. There are 17 residues in the CDR3. V was clipped by 1 base and J by 4 bases; unmatched bases: 7. CDR3 in amino acids: CASSLEGTGDTGNTIYF. The DNA for the CDR3 is TGTGCCAGCAGCTTAGAAGGGACAGGGGATACCGGAAACACCATATATTTT.